Listed below are T cell receptor beta chains from one sample, sequenced in a study of CD8 T cells in ankylosing spondylitis. Using its own MiXCR run on the 5' RACE reads, TCRdb lists one record per CDR3 protein. The sample yields around 480,000 distinct CDR3 sequences, roughly a sixth seen once. The sample was blood, either unsorted or a sorted T cell fraction (not recorded which). These receptors were collected from a male donor with ankylosing spondylitis. Each CDR3 is given with its conserved first and last residue. The D gene is left open where the match is weak. Size tells how often a clone was seen (once, few, many) or the class of an expanded clone, and some rows leave it out.

v_call	d_call	clone_size	j_call	cdr3_nt	cdr3_aa
TRBV9	-	-	TRBJ2-2	TGTGCCAGCAGCGGCAGACACAACGCGAACACCGGGGAGCTGTTTTTT	CASSGRHNANTGELFF
TRBV12-3/TRBV12-4	TRBD2	many	TRBJ2-5	TGTGCCAGCAGTTTATCGGGGGGAACGGAGACCCAGTACTTC	CASSLSGGTETQYF
TRBV27	TRBD1	-	TRBJ2-7	TGTGCCAGCAGTCCCCGGCAGGGGGCGCCCCACGAGCAGTACTTC	CASSPRQGAPHEQYF
TRBV7-8	-	-	TRBJ2-1	TGTGCCAGCAGCCTGATACAGGGATATAACCCCCGTAACTACAATGAGCAGTTCTTC	CASSLIQGYNPRNYNEQFF
TRBV2	-	-	TRBJ2-3	TGTGCCAGCAAGGGACAACCCACAGATACGCAGTATTTT	CASKGQPTDTQYF
TRBV7-9	-	few	TRBJ2-1	TGTGCCAGCACCGTATGGCAGGGGTGGAATGAGCAGTTCTTC	CASTVWQGWNEQFF
TRBV20-1	TRBD2	-	TRBJ2-7	TGCAGTGCTAGGGGACTAACTCTCTACGAGCAGTACTTC	CSARGLTLYEQYF
TRBV29-1	TRBD1	few	TRBJ1-4	TGCAGCGTTGCCAGGGGGCTTAATGAAAAACTGTTTTTT	CSVARGLNEKLFF
TRBV6-5	TRBD1	few	TRBJ1-6	TGTGCCAGCAGTTACCAGGACAGGGCGGGTTCACCCCTCCACTTT	CASSYQDRAGSPLHF
TRBV9	-	many	TRBJ1-4	TGTGCCAGCAGCCCACGGGTTGGTGAAAAACTGTTTTTT	CASSPRVGEKLFF